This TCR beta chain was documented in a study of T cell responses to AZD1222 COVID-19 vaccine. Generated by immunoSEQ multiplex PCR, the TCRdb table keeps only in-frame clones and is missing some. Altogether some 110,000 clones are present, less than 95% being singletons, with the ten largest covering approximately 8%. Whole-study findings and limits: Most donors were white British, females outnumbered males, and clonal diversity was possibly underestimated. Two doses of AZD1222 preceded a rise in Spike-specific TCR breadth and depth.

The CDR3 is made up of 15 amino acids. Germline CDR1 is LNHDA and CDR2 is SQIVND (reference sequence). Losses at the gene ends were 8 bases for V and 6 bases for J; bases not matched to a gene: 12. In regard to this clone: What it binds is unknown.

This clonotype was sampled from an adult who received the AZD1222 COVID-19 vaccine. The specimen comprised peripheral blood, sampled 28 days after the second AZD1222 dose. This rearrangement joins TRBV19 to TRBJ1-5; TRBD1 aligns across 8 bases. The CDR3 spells CASSPGTGFSQPQHF. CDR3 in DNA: TGTGCCAGTTCCCCCGGGACAGGTTTCTCTCAGCCCCAGCATTTT. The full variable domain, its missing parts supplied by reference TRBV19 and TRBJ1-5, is DGGITQSPKYLFRKEGQNVTLSCEQNLNHDAMYWYRQDPGQGLRLIYYSQIVNDFQKGDIAEGYSVSREKKESFPLTVTSAQKNPTAFYLCASSPGTGFSQPQHFGDGTRLSIL.